This T cell receptor (beta chain) was obtained from a study of early T cells in non-severe SARS-CoV-2 infection. Germline trimming cut 7 bases from V and 2 bases from J; bases unmatched to any gene: 4. This CDR3 region has 15 residues. The germline gives CDR1 SNHLY, CDR2 FYNNEI. Tagging with unique molecular identifiers was applied to individual cDNA molecules. TCRdb re-analysed the 5' RACE reads in MiXCR, keeping a single row per CDR3 protein. The sample yields tens of thousands of distinct CDR3 sequences, about 2.9% seen once. Study findings and constraints: Anti-spike CD8 responses were favored in VDJdb matching, and private and CD4 specificities were missed.

This clonotype was observed at least ten times. Its antigen is still unknown. The chain combines TRBV2 with TRBJ2-5; TRBD2 matches 13 bases. The source material was whole blood. The TCR was taken from an adult who was a healthcare worker with PCR-confirmed SARS-CoV-2 infection or an uninfected control (not recorded which). In DNA form, the CDR3 reads TGTGCCAGCAAACTAGCGGGGGGGTGGCAAGAGACCCAGTACTTC. It encodes CASKLAGGWQETQYF.